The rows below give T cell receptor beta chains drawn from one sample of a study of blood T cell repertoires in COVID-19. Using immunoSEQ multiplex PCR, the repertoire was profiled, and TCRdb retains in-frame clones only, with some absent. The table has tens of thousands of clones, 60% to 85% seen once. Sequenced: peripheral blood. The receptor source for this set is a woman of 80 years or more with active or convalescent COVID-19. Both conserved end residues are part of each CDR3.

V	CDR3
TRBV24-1	CATSEDRSPPYEQYF
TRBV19	CASSLRVRAFF
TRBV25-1	CASSGQREFGNQPQHF
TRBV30	CAWSVYGGSPLHF
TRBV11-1	CASSFRTVKNTGELFF
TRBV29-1	CSVDETGGRNYGYTF
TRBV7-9	CASSLEGGGNYEQYF
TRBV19	CASSTTGNYGYTF
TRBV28	CASRRLNANQPQHF
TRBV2	CASRTTQGAIGNTIYF
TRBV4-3	CASSQGDRGTDTQYF
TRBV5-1	CASSSQARGDNSPLHF
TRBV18	CASSLSRQGVVTEAFF
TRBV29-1	CSVEGVGPEAFF
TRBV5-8	CASTHVRGNSPLHF
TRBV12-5	CASGSGQGVEFEAFF
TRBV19	CASSLGLAVFGYTQYF
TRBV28	CASRDIVGAEAFF
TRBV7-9	CASSSSQGVNTEAFF
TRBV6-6	CASSPGGGYGYTF
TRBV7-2	CASSPSGQGYEQYF
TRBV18	CASSLGTQANTEAFF
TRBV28	CASSDGQGNEQYF
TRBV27	CASSSETGGSYNEQFF
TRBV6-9	CASSYHHRYSYEQYF
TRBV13	CASSTGTSGGYEQYF
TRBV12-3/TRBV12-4	CASMRQNGYTF
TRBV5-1	CASSFAAGVETQYF
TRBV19	CASSPRTGGGVEQYF
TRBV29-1	CSVAKRGGNNEQFF
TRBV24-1	CATSDTTGAAEDTQYF
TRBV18	CASSPPVSSEAFF
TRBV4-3	CASSDTVGEQFF
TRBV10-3	CAISGVGGQEDGYTF
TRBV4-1	CASSRPQGKDEQYF
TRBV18	CASGPAGPFANYGYTF
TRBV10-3	CAISAQGDYEQYF
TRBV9	CASSPMDRVYSPLHF
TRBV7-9	CASKPGDFTEAFF
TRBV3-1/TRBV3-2	CASSQWGLEQYF